One T cell receptor beta chain is described in this entry. Its antigen has not been determined. There are no base qualities to consult, and no much larger clone falls within one base. This sample was included in a study of control samples from healthy donors and cancer patients (dated by TCRdb to the early 2020s). The library was made by the immunoSEQ multiplex PCR assay. In TCRdb, the immuneACCESS table is reduced to in-frame sequences with V and J assigned. These tables do not hold every clone; where another copy was compared, an unresolved V gene accounts for under half, and the others remain unexplained. The sample table holds tens of thousands of clones, of which roughly 80% were seen once. Together, the top ten hold 47% of the sample. The CDR3, cysteine through phenylalanine, is 14 amino acids long. Of the read, only the CDR3 DNA is kept; its 42 bases are in frame from base 1. The germline V gene provides CDR1 MNHEY and CDR2 SVGEGT. Trimming accounts for 5 bases at V and 2 bases at J, while the number of junction bases matched to no gene is 6.

This TCR was sampled from a man in his 60s in good health. The chain is made from TRBV6-2 or TRBV6-3 and TRBJ2-7, with 7 junctional bases fitting TRBD1. The sample consisted of blood. The DNA sequence is as follows: TGTGCCAGCAGTCGTATCCAGGGGGCCTACGAGCAGTACTTC. This yields the protein CASSRIQGAYEQYF.